This T cell receptor (beta chain) was observed in a study of blood T cell repertoires in COVID-19. Overall study: COVID-19 samples from acute and convalescent phases originated in the United States, Italy and Spain. From T cells, B-cell-depleted T cells, or PBMCs came the material, which was cDNA or gDNA.

Germline V gene data show CDR1 as MDHEN and CDR2 as SYDVKM. The CDR3 has 14 residues. V shed 5 bases, J shed 3 bases, and the junction held 6 bases outside the gene matches. Methods used by the authors: Amplified reference gene primers provided the basis for estimating nucleated cell counts. Assay used: immunoSEQ multiplex PCR; TCRdb lists only in-frame clones, some missing. The V and J calls and clone size come from that table; D and trimming were worked out from the DNA. The sample has 300,000 to 350,000 clones, around 90% seen once; the top ten hold roughly 2.3%. The source is a man aged 18 to 29 with active or convalescent COVID-19. This chain joins TRBV28 and TRBJ2-7; TRBD1 matches at 8 bases. The sample taken for sequencing was peripheral blood. This CDR3 is CASSTDREVYEQYF. The CDR3 coding sequence is TGTGCCAGCAGTACGGACAGGGAAGTCTACGAGCAGTACTTC.